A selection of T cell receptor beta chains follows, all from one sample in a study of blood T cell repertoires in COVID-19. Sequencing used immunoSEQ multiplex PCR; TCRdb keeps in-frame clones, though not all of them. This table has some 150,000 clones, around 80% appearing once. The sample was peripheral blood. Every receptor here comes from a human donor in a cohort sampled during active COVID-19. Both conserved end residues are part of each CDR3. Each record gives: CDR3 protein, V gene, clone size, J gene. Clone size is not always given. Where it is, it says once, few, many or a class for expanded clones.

cdr3_aa: CASSVEGQFPGELFF
v_call: TRBV9
clone_size: .
j_call: TRBJ2-2

cdr3_aa: CASTLGQPYGYTF
v_call: TRBV6-5
clone_size: once
j_call: TRBJ1-2

cdr3_aa: CASSLAPGQGAFF
v_call: TRBV5-6
clone_size: .
j_call: TRBJ1-1

cdr3_aa: CAWSVSAGNQPQHF
v_call: TRBV30
clone_size: .
j_call: TRBJ1-5

cdr3_aa: CASSQDRGMNTEAFF
v_call: TRBV7-3
clone_size: .
j_call: TRBJ1-1

cdr3_aa: CASSTRQGREQFF
v_call: TRBV19
clone_size: .
j_call: TRBJ2-1

cdr3_aa: CASTPSAAATNEKLFF
v_call: TRBV5-6
clone_size: .
j_call: TRBJ1-4

cdr3_aa: CTSGQGYGYTF
v_call: TRBV20-1
clone_size: .
j_call: TRBJ1-2

cdr3_aa: CASSPPAGGEQFF
v_call: TRBV5-4
clone_size: .
j_call: TRBJ2-1

cdr3_aa: CASSRGLGEKLFF
v_call: TRBV3-1/TRBV3-2
clone_size: .
j_call: TRBJ1-4

cdr3_aa: CASSLRGRDGYTF
v_call: TRBV12-3/TRBV12-4
clone_size: .
j_call: TRBJ1-2